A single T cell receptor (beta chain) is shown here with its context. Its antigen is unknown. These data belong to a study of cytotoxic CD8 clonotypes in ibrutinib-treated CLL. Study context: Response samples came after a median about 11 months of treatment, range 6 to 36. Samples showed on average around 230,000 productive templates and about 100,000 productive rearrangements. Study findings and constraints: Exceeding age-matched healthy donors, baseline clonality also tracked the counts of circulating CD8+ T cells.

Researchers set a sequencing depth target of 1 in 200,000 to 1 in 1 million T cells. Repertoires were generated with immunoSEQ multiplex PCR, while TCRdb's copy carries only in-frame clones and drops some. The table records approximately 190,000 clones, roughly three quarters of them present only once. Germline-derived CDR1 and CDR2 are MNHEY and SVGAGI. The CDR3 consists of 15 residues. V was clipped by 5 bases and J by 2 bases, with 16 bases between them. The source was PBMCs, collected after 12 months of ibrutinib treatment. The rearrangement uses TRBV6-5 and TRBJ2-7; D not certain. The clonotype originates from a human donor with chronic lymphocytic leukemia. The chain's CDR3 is CASSHPQVGAYEQYF. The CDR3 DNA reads TGTGCCAGCAGTCACCCCCAGGTGGGCGCCTACGAGCAGTACTTC.